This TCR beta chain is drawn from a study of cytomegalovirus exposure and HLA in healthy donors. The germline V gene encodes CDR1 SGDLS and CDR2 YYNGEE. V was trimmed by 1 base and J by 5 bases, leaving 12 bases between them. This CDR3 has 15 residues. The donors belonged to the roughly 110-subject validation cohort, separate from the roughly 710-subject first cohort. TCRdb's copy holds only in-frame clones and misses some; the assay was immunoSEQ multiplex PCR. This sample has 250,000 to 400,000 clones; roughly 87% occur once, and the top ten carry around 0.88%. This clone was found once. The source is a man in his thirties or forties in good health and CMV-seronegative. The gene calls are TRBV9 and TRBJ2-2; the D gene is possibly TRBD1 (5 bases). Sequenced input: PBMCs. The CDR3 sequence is CASSVKGVGTGELFF. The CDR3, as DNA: TGTGCCAGCAGCGTAAAAGGGGTAGGGACCGGGGAGCTGTTTTTT.